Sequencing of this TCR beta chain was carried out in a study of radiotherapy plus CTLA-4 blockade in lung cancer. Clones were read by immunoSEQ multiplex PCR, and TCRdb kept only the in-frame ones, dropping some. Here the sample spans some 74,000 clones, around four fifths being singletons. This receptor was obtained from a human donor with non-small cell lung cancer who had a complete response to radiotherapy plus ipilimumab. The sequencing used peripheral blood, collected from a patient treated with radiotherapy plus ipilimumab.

CDR3 loop: CASQTQPLAVYEQYF. The CDR3 nucleotides are TGCGCCAGTCAAACACAGCCTTTAGCCGTCTACGAGCAGTACTTC. This rearrangement joins TRBV5-1 to TRBJ2-5, with D hard to call. The end of the DNA aligns better with TRBJ2-7, so the J call may be wrong. The CDR3 sequence is 15 residues long. CDR1 is SGHRS and CDR2 is YFSETQ in the germline V gene.